This T cell receptor (beta chain) derives from a study of a mutant IDH1 vaccine in newly diagnosed glioma. The time point denotes: week 35, safety follow-up. The vaccine gave 300 ug of a 20-mer mutant IDH1 peptide subcutaneously per dose. Germline V gene sequence: CDR1 LGHNT, CDR2 FRNRAP. This CDR3 has 15 amino acids. V lost 0 bases and J 1 base, leaving 9 bases between the germline ends. Comment on this clone: Its antigen is unknown.

The assay was immunoSEQ multiplex PCR, and TCRdb's table has in-frame clones only and misses some. The repertoire holds tens of thousands of clones, with over 60% as singletons. The sample consisted of PBMCs, taken from a glioma patient whose treatment included an IDH1 peptide vaccine. The receptor was isolated from a man aged 35 to 55 with glioma. The chain joins TRBV12-5 to TRBJ2-5; no firm D call. The CDR3 region has the DNA TGTGCTAGTGGTTTGGTACCCGCAGGCCAAGAGACCCAGTACTTC. It codes for CASGLVPAGQETQYF.